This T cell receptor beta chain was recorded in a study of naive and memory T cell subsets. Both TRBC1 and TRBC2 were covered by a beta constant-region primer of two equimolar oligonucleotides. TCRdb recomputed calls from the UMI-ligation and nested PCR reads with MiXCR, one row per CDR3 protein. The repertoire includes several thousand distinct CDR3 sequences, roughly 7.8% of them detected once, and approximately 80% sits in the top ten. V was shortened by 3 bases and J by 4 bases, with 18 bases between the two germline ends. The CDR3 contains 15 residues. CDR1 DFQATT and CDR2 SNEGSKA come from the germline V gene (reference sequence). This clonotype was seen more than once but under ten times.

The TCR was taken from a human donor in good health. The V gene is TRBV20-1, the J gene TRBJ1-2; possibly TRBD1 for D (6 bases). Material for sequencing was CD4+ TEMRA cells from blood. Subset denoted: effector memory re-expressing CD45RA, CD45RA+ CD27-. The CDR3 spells CSARVGEGTSYGYTF. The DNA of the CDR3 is TGCAGTGCTAGGGTCGGTGAGGGGACAAGCTATGGCTACACCTTC.